This entry concerns a single TCR beta chain. As yet, its antigen is unknown. The sample is drawn from a study of T-cell reconstitution after alpha-beta-depleted transplantation in children. Study-wide findings and caveats: T-cell numbers and diversity, one year after transplant, stemmed largely from T cells that were newly produced. In patients about two months after transplant, alpha-beta T cells reportedly arose from several hundred expanded graft clones.

Construction of the TCRbeta library involved unique molecular identifiers. TCRdb independently ran MiXCR on the PCR reads; one entry per CDR3 protein. The table lists about 580,000 distinct CDR3 sequences, 23% of them singletons. The sample was PBMCs, mostly from graft donor cells, taken 360 days after TCRalphabeta/CD19-depleted stem cell transplant. The TCR originated in a boy under three years old who had a stem cell transplant for acute myeloid leukemia, so the T cells may come from the graft donor.

This chain's CDR3 is CRTGAQETQYF. The CDR3 DNA reads as TGCAGGACCGGGGCCCAAGAGACCCAGTACTTC. The V call is TRBV20-1, the J call TRBJ2-5; D may correspond to TRBD1 or TRBD2 (5 bases each). This CDR3 contains 11 residues. Germline V gene lookup returns CDR1 DFQATT and CDR2 SNEGSKA (reference sequence).